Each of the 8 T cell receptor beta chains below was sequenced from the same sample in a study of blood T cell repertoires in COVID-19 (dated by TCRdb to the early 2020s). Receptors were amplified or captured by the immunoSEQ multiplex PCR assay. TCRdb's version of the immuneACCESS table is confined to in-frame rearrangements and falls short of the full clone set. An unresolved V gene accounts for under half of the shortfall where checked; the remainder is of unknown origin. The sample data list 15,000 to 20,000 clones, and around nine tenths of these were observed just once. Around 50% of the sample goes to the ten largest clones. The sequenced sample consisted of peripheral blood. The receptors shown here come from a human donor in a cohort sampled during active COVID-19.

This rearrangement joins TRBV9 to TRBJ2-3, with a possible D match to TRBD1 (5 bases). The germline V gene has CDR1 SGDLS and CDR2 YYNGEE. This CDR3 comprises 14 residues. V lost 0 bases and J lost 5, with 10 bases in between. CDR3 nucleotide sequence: TGTGCCAGCAGCGTAGGGGGCTCGGGAGATACGCAGTATTTT. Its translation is CASSVGGSGDTQYF.

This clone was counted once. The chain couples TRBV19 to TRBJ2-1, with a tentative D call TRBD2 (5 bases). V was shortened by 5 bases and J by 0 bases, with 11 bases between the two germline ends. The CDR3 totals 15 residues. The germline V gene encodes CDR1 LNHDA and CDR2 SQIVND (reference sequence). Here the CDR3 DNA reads TGTGCCAGTAGTCAGAACGGGGTCTCCTACAATGAGCAGTTCTTC. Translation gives CASSQNGVSYNEQFF.

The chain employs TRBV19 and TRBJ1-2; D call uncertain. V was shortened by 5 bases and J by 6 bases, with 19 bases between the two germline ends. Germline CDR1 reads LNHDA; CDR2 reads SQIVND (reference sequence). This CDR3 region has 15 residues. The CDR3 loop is CASSRNLGRKDGYTF. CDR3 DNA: TGTGCCAGTAGTCGAAATCTCGGGAGGAAGGATGGCTACACCTTC.

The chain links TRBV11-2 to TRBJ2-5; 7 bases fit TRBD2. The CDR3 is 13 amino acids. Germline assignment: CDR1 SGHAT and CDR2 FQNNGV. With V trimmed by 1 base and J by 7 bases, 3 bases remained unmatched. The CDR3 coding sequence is TGTGCCAGCAGCTTAGGGGGCGGGGGGACCCAGTACTTC. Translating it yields CASSLGGGGTQYF.

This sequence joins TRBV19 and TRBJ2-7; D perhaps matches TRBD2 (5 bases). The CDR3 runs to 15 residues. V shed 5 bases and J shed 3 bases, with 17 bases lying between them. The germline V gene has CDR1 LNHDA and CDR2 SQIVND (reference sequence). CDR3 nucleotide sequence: TGTGCCAGTAGTTACACAGACTCCGCGGGCTACGAGCAGTACTTC. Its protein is CASSYTDSAGYEQYF.

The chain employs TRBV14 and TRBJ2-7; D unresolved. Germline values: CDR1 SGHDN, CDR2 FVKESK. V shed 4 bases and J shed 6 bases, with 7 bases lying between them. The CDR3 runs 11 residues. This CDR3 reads CASSPGGEQYF. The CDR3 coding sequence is TGTGCCAGCAGCCCAGGTGGCGAGCAGTACTTC.

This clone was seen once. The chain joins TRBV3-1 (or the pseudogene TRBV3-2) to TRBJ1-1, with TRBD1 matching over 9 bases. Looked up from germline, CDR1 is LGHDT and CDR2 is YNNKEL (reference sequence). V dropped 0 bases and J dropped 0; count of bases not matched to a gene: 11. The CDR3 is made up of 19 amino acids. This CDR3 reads CASSQDNLQGARMNTEAFF. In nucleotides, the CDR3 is TGTGCCAGCAGCCAAGACAATTTACAGGGGGCAAGAATGAACACTGAAGCTTTCTTT.

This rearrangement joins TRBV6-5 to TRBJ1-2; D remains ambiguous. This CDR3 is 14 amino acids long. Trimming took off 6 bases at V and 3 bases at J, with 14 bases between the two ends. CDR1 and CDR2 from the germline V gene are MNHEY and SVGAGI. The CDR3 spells CASSHRGFYYGYTF. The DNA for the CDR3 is TGTGCCAGCAGCCACCGGGGTTTTTACTATGGCTACACCTTC.